This T cell receptor (beta chain) was sequenced during a study of blood T cell repertoires in COVID-19. Study information: PBMCs, B-cell-depleted T cells, or T cells were the source of the cDNA or gDNA that made up the material.

The authors' processing: Reference gene primers were amplified, and this amplification served to estimate nucleated cell counts. Produced via immunoSEQ multiplex PCR; TCRdb's table is partial and in-frame only. V and J calls and clone size are those listed in that table; D and trimming were worked out from the DNA. This table has around 150,000 clones, roughly four fifths appearing once. Recruits, aged roughly 18 to 89 years, lived in some 25 US areas. Grouping used clinical history reported by participants in a survey and questionnaire. The junction had 13 bases not matched to a gene; V was cut back by 1 base and J by 9 bases. The CDR3 extends over 16 amino acids. Germline V gene lookup returns CDR1 GTSNPN and CDR2 SVGIG (reference sequence).

The receptor was isolated from a woman aged 50 to 60 with acute COVID-19. The J gene is TRBJ2-1, the V gene TRBV30, with TRBD2 identical over 9 bases. Sequenced material: PBMCs or T cells enriched from blood (not recorded which). The CDR3 loop is CAWSAGLAGFFSEQFF. CDR3 in DNA: TGTGCCTGGAGTGCGGGGCTAGCGGGATTCTTTTCTGAGCAGTTCTTC.